Presented here are 14 T cell receptor beta chains from one specimen sequenced in a study of blood T cell repertoires in COVID-19. Sequencing was performed with immunoSEQ multiplex PCR; in TCRdb, only in-frame clones are kept and a portion is missing. Among some 300,000 clones listed, around 89% were seen once. The sample taken for sequencing was peripheral blood. The receptor source for this set is a woman between 25 and 40 years old who had recovered from COVID-19.

This clone was observed a single time. The V and J genes are TRBV9 and TRBJ2-1, with D possibly matching TRBD1 (6 bases). V gave up 0 bases and J gave up 10 bases, with 17 bases separating them. CDR3 length: 15 amino acids. Germline V CDR1 and CDR2: SGDLS, YYNGEE. The CDR3 sequence: CASSVGGMGAWEQFF. For the CDR3, the DNA is TGTGCCAGCAGCGTAGGGGGGATGGGGGCATGGGAGCAGTTCTTC.

The V gene is TRBV30, the J gene TRBJ1-2; weak D call: TRBD1 (5 bases). V was trimmed by 5 bases and J by 2 bases, leaving 9 bases between them. Germline loops: CDR1 GTSNPN, CDR2 SVGIG (reference sequence). The CDR3 contains 12 residues. The CDR3 spells CAWSGGNYGYTF. The CDR3 coding sequence is TGTGCCTGGTCCGGGGGGAACTATGGCTACACCTTC.

The chain uses TRBV24-1 and TRBJ1-1; a possible D gene is TRBD1 (6 bases). The CDR3 runs to 12 residues. The V and J ends lost 3 bases and 9 bases respectively, with 10 bases between them. CDR1 and CDR2 from the germline V gene are KGHDR and SFDVKD. In DNA, the CDR3 is TGTGCCACCAGTGATACGGACAGTCAAGCTTTCTTT. It translates to CATSDTDSQAFF.

This sequence joins TRBV5-1 and TRBJ2-5; TRBD1 matches at 11 bases. Germline lookup yields CDR1 SGHRS and CDR2 YFSETQ. This CDR3 spans 17 amino acids. Trimming at V came to 4 bases and at J to 0 bases, leaving 8 bases not matched to a gene. The DNA for the CDR3 is TGCGCCAGCAGCCGGGGACAGGGGGGCCACTACCAAGAGACCCAGTACTTC. This codes for CASSRGQGGHYQETQYF. The full variable domain, its missing parts supplied by reference TRBV5-1 and TRBJ2-5, is KAGVTQTPRYLIKTRGQQVTLSCSPISGHRSVSWYQQTPGQGLQFLFEYFSETQRNKGNFPGRFSGRQFSNSRSEMNVSTLELGDSALYLCASSRGQGGHYQETQYFGPGTRLLVL.

The rearrangement joins TRBV5-4 to TRBJ1-2; a weak D match, TRBD1 (5 bases). This CDR3 contains 13 residues. Germline-derived CDR1 and CDR2 are SGHNT and YYREEE (reference sequence). Trimming removed 10 bases at V and 2 bases at J, with 15 bases between. Here the CDR3 DNA reads TGTGCCTGGACTAGAGGGGAAAACTATGGCTACACCTTC. Protein sequence: CAWTRGENYGYTF.

The chain couples TRBV6-1 to TRBJ2-2; 7 nucleotides align to TRBD2. Per the germline V gene, CDR1 is MNHNS and CDR2 is SASEGT. CDR3 length: 18 residues. J lost 0 bases, V lost 3 bases, and 10 bases had no gene match. The CDR3: CASSEMFGLGPNTGELFF. The CDR3, as DNA: TGTGCCAGCAGTGAGATGTTCGGACTAGGTCCGAACACCGGGGAGCTGTTTTTT.

This clone was counted a few times. The chain combines TRBV6-6 with TRBJ1-5, with D uncertain. This CDR3 has 14 amino acids. Trimming stripped 2 bases from V and 3 bases from J, with 8 bases between. The V gene's germline CDR1 is MNHNY and CDR2 SVGAGI (reference sequence). CDR3 amino acids: CASSYPQINQPQHF. DNA for the CDR3: TGTGCCAGCAGTTACCCGCAGATCAATCAGCCCCAGCATTTT.

This chain links TRBV4-1 with TRBJ1-1; unclear D gene. In germline, CDR1 is MGHRA, CDR2 YSYEKL. V was pared by 1 base and J by 8 bases, with 11 bases between. This CDR3 contains 13 residues. DNA for the CDR3: TGCGCCAGCAGCCAAGTTGTGGGAGCCGAAGCTTTCTTT. Its translation: CASSQVVGAEAFF.

The J gene is TRBJ2-5, the V gene TRBV5-1, with D perhaps TRBD2 (5 bases). V lost 4 bases and J lost 2, with 9 bases in between. The CDR3 is 13 amino acids. In germline, CDR1 is SGHRS, CDR2 YFSETQ. In DNA form, the CDR3 reads TGCGCCAGCAGCCTTCGGACTCAAGAGACCCAGTACTTC. Residues: CASSLRTQETQYF. The full variable domain, its missing parts supplied by reference TRBV5-1 and TRBJ2-5, is KAGVTQTPRYLIKTRGQQVTLSCSPISGHRSVSWYQQTPGQGLQFLFEYFSETQRNKGNFPGRFSGRQFSNSRSEMNVSTLELGDSALYLCASSLRTQETQYFGPGTRLLVL.

The CDR3 DNA sequence: TGTGCCAGCAGTTTTATTCCGGGACAGGGGGCTGACTATGGCTACACCTTC. This codes for CASSFIPGQGADYGYTF. V gene TRBV7-2 combines with J gene TRBJ1-2, with 12 bases identical to TRBD1. V was pared by 6 bases and J by 3 bases, with 11 bases of the junction left unmatched. Per germline, CDR1 SGHTA and CDR2 FQGNSA. The CDR3 runs to 17 residues.

This clone was observed once. CDR3 sequence (DNA): TGTGCCAGCAGCCCCCGGGACAGGGGGCGCCTTAGCACAGATACGCAGTATTTT. Translation: CASSPRDRGRLSTDTQYF. The chain joins TRBV14 to TRBJ2-3; the match to TRBD1 covers 12 bases. The CDR3 is 18 residues long. Trimming took 4 bases from V and 0 from J; bases not matched to a gene: 8. From germline, CDR1 is SGHDN and CDR2 FVKESK.

The chain links TRBV28 to TRBJ2-5; the match to TRBD1 covers 9 bases. Germline-derived CDR1 and CDR2 are MDHEN and SYDVKM. The CDR3 consists of 13 residues. V lost 6 bases to trimming and J lost 4 bases; unmatched junction nucleotides: 3. The CDR3 sequence is CASSGTGLETQYF. In DNA, the CDR3 is TGTGCCAGCAGCGGGACAGGGCTAGAGACCCAGTACTTC.

This clone was observed once. This chain connects TRBV7-8 to TRBJ2-7; 9 bases line up with TRBD2. V was pared by 3 bases and J by 4 bases, with 10 bases of the junction left unmatched. Per the germline V gene, CDR1 is SGHVS and CDR2 is FQNEAQ. The CDR3 contains 16 residues. The CDR3 protein is CASSFLSGGPGYEQYF. The CDR3 region has the DNA TGTGCCAGCAGCTTTCTTAGCGGGGGCCCGGGTTACGAGCAGTACTTC.

The V and J genes are TRBV4-1 and TRBJ1-5; no clear D gene. The CDR3 consists of 15 residues. Deletions cut 4 bases from V and 0 bases from J, with 10 bases between. Germline V CDR1 and CDR2: MGHRA, YSYEKL. The CDR3: CASSLDNYSNQPQHF. DNA for the CDR3: TGCGCCAGCAGCCTCGATAACTATAGCAATCAGCCCCAGCATTTT.